This T cell receptor (beta chain) was recorded in a study of graft-versus-host responses after intestinal transplantation (dated by TCRdb to about 2021). For context, the study as a whole: Multivisceral, liver-intestinal, or isolated intestinal transplants were received by the recipients. A peak of at least 4% donor T cells among recipient peripheral blood mononuclear cells was the definition used for donor T cell macrochimerism. Anti-thymocyte globulin induction was given to all recipients, followed by maintenance tacrolimus and steroids for about 3 years. Instead of going to the commercial service, samples from a few later patients were sequenced in-house on an Illumina MiSeq and processed with MiXCR. A cohort of about two dozen intestinal transplant recipients, including one retransplant, was enrolled, and 3 patients lacking pretransplant specimens were excluded. Alloreactive clones were identified by sequencing pre-transplant mixed lymphocyte reaction products and comparing these products with unstimulated pre-transplant donor and recipient T cells. After intestinal transplantation, graft-versus-host and host-versus-graft alloreactive T cell clones were followed in the graft, circulation and bone marrow using bulk TCR-beta CDR3 sequencing. Overall study results and their limits: GvH clones were found in recipient bone marrow, and some of the GvH clones appeared earlier in ileal mucosa or blood, which is consistent with an intestinal mucosal origin. Early after transplant, peak levels of circulating GvH clones were associated with declines in HvG clones. Conclusions were limited by the relatively low number and heterogeneity of intestinal transplant patients. In patients with donor T cell macrochimerism, the allografts had high GvH to HvG T cell clonal ratios.

A remark on this clone: This receptor's antigen is unknown. No qualities accompany the bases; no much larger clone lies one base away.

According to the germline V gene, CDR1 reads MNHEY and CDR2 reads SVGAGI. Taken from cysteine to phenylalanine, the CDR3 has 12 residues. The kept DNA is CDR3 alone, 36 bases in frame from the first base. Libraries were prepared through the immunoSEQ multiplex PCR assay. For most patients, genomic DNA was isolated with the Qiagen DNeasy Blood and Tissue Kit and shipped frozen to Adaptive Biotechnologies for TCR sequencing. For most patients, high-throughput TCR-beta CDR3 sequencing of genomic DNA was performed by Adaptive Biotechnologies. In the authors' own workflow: TCR sequencing data for roughly 18 patients were retrieved from Adaptive's ImmunoSEQ software; three other patients were processed with MiXCR and VDJtools. To correct CD4 versus CD8 sorting errors, any sequence found in both subsets at a frequency ratio below 5:1 was removed. CDR3 nucleotide sequences shared between donor and recipient were removed because their origin could not be assigned. Alloreactive clones required at least 2-fold expansion over unstimulated cells and minimum CFSE-low frequency of 0.002% (template counts) or 0.001% (read counts). Mappable clones were those detected in sequenced pre-transplant spleen, lymph node, or MLR CFSE-low populations of the donor or recipient. Cumulative frequency of alloreactive clones was calculated as a percentage of all sequences weighted by copy number. TCRdb carries this immuneACCESS record with in-frame sequences only. Its versions omit some clonotypes, under half of them owing to an unresolved V gene in the studies checked, with the rest unexplained. V and J calls and clone size are as listed in that table; D and trimming were resolved from the DNA. This sample gives roughly 120,000 clones in total; 85% to 95% of them show up just once. The ten largest clones take up over 2.5% of the sample.

The time point label on this specimen signifies: cells obtained before transplantation from donor or recipient. CD3+CD4+ and CD3+CD8+ populations were FACS-sorted from unstimulated pre-transplant donor and recipient cells taken from spleen or lymph nodes. The V and J genes are TRBV6-5 and TRBJ1-2; the D segment could be TRBD1, given 5 matching bases. This sample comprised unstimulated CD8+ T cells sorted from spleen or lymph node cells, obtained before intestinal transplant. The source of this sequence is a human donor who received an intestinal transplant. The CDR3 has the sequence CVIKGPNDGYTF. At the DNA level, the sequence is TGTGTGATAAAGGGACCGAACGATGGCTACACCTTC.